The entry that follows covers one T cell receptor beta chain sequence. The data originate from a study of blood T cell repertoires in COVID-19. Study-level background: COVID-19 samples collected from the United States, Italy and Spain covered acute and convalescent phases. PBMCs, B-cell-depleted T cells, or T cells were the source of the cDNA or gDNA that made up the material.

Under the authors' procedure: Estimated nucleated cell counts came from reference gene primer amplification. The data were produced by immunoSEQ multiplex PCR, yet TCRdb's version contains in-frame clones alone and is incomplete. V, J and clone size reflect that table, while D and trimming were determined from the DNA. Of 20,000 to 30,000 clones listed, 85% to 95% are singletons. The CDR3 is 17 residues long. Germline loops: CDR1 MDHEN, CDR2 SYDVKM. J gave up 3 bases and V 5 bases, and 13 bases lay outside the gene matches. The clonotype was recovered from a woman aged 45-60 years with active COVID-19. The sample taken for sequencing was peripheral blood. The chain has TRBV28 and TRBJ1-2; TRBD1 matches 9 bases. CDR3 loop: CASSPRQGDISHYGYTF. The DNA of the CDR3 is TGTGCCAGCAGTCCAAGACAGGGGGACATTTCCCACTATGGCTACACCTTC.